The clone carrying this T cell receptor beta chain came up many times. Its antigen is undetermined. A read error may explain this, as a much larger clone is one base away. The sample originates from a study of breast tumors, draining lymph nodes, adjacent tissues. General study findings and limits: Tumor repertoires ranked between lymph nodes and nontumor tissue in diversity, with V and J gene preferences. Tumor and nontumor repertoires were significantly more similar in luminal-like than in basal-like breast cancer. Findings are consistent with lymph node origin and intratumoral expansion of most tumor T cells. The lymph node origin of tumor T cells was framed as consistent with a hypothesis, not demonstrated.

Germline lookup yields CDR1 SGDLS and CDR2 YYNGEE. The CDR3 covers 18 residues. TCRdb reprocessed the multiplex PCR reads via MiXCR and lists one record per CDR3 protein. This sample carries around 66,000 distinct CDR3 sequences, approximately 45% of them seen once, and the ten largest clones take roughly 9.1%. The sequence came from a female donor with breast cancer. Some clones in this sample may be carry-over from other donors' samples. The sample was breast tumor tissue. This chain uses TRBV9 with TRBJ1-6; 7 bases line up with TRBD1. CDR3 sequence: CASSNRDRASSYTSPLHF. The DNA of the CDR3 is TGTGCCAGCAGTAACCGAGACAGGGCGAGCTCCTATACTTCACCCCTCCACTTT.